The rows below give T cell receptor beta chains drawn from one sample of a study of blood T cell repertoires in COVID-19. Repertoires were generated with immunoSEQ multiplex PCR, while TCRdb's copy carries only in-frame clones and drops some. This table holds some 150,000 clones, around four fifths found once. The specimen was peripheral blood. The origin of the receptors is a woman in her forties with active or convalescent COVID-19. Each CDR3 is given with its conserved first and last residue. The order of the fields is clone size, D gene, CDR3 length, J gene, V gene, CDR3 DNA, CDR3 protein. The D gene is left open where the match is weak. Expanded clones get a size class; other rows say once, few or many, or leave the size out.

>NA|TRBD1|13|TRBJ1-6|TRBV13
TGTGCCAGCAGCTTAACAGGGGGTTCACCCCTCCACTTT
CASSLTGGSPLHF
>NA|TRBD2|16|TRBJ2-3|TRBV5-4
TGTGCCAGCAGCTTGGTTGTGGGAGGGCCGACAGATACGCAGTATTTT
CASSLVVGGPTDTQYF
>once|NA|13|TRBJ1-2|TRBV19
TGTGCCAGTACCCGACCCCAGGGTGGCGGCTACACCTTC
CASTRPQGGGYTF
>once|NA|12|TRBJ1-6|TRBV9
TGTGCCGCGAGGGGGACGGGTTCACCCCTCCACTTT
CAARGTGSPLHF
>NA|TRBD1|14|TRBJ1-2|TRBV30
TGTGCCTGGGGTCGACAGGGGGGTAACAATGGCTACACCTTC
CAWGRQGGNNGYTF
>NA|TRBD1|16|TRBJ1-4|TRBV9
TGTGCCAGCAGCGCCCGACGGGACAGTGTTAATGAAAAACTGTTTTTT
CASSARRDSVNEKLFF
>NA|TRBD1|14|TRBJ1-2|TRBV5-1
TGCGCCAGCAGCGTGGACAGGGGAGACTATGGCTACACCTTC
CASSVDRGDYGYTF
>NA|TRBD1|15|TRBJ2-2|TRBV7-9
TGTGCCAGCAGCCCTGGGACAGCAAACACCGGGGAGCTGTTTTTT
CASSPGTANTGELFF
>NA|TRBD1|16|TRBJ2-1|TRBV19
TGTGCCAGTAGTATAGGATGGGACAGGGTAGGGAATGAGCAGTTCTTC
CASSIGWDRVGNEQFF
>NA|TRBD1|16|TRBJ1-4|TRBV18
TGTGCCAGCTCACCGATTCGACAGGGTCGGCGCGAAAAACTGTTTTTT
CASSPIRQGRREKLFF
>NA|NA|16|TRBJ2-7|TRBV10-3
TGTGCCATCAGTGAATCCGGACAGAAGGTGACCTACGAGCAGTACTTC
CAISESGQKVTYEQYF
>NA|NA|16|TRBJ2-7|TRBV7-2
TGTGCCAGCAGCCTACCGACCGACAGGTTCTCCTACGAGCAGTACTTC
CASSLPTDRFSYEQYF
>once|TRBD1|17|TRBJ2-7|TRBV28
TGTGCCAGCATCCCCCTGGCCGGGGACAGCACTAGAAACAAGCAGTACTTC
CASIPLAGDSTRNKQYF
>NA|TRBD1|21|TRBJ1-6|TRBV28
TGTGCCAGCAGTTTTGAAAGGACAGGGGGCCTTTGGGAATCCTATAATTCACCCCTCCACTTT
CASSFERTGGLWESYNSPLHF
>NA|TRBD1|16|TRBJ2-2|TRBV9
TGTGCCAGCAGCGTAGCCGGGACAGGGAGGACCGGGGAGCTGTTTTTT
CASSVAGTGRTGELFF
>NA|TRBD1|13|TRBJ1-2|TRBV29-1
TGCAGCGTTTTACAGGGGGCTCACTATGGCTACACCTTC
CSVLQGAHYGYTF
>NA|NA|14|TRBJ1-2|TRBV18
TGTGCCAGCTCACCACCGAGCAGGAACTATGGCTACACCTTC
CASSPPSRNYGYTF
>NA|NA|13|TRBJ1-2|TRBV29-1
TGCAGCGTTGAAGGGACAGACCGCTATGGCTACACCTTC
CSVEGTDRYGYTF
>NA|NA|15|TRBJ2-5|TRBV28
TGTGCCAGCAGTTTATTTGCAGGGGTTGGGGAGACCCAGTACTTC
CASSLFAGVGETQYF
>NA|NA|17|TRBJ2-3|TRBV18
TGTGCCAGCTCACCACCTACGGGGGACCCCCGCACAGATACGCAGTATTTT
CASSPPTGDPRTDTQYF
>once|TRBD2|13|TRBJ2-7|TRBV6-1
TGTGCCAGCAGAGAAGCGGGGGCCCACGAGCAGTACTTC
CASREAGAHEQYF
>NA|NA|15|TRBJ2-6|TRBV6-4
TGTGCCAGCAGTGCTAGTATCTCTGGGGCCAACGTCCTGACTTTC
CASSASISGANVLTF